A selection of T cell receptor beta chains follows, all from one sample in a study of post-analysis software for immune sequencing data. TCRdb processed the PCR reads anew with MiXCR; each CDR3 protein has one entry. The table includes roughly 800,000 distinct CDR3 sequences, 53% detected once. The specimen sequenced was blood. The source is a girl between 10 and 17 years old with multiple sclerosis. Each CDR3 is given with its conserved first and last residue. The D gene is left open where the match is weak. Only part of the rows carry a size: once, few, many, or a class if the clone is expanded.

d_call: NA; v_call: TRBV29-1; clone_size: once; j_call: TRBJ2-1; cdr3_nt: TGCAGCGTTGATTTAGGAGATGAGCAGTTCTTC; cdr3_aa: CSVDLGDEQFF
d_call: NA; v_call: TRBV5-1; clone_size: NA; j_call: TRBJ1-1; cdr3_nt: TGCGCCAGCAGCTTGACAGGTACTTTTGAAGCTTTCTTT; cdr3_aa: CASSLTGTFEAFF
d_call: NA; v_call: TRBV5-6; clone_size: NA; j_call: TRBJ2-1; cdr3_nt: TGTGCCAGCAGCTCGCCGACCGTGGGAAATGAGCAGTTCTTC; cdr3_aa: CASSSPTVGNEQFF
d_call: NA; v_call: TRBV5-1; clone_size: NA; j_call: TRBJ1-1; cdr3_nt: TGCGCCAGCAGCTCCGGACGGGGGAACACTGAAGCTTTCTTT; cdr3_aa: CASSSGRGNTEAFF
d_call: NA; v_call: TRBV7-9; clone_size: many; j_call: TRBJ1-5; cdr3_nt: TGTGCCAGCAGCTTAGATAATCAGCCCCAGCATTTT; cdr3_aa: CASSLDNQPQHF
d_call: NA; v_call: TRBV20-1; clone_size: few; j_call: TRBJ2-5; cdr3_nt: TGCAGTGCTAGAGATCCCACACGGAGGAACGCCCAGTACTTC; cdr3_aa: CSARDPTRRNAQYF
d_call: NA; v_call: TRBV10-3; clone_size: NA; j_call: TRBJ1-2; cdr3_nt: TGTGCCATCAGTGAGTCCCGACAGGTTGACTATGGCTACACCTTC; cdr3_aa: CAISESRQVDYGYTF
d_call: NA; v_call: TRBV6-5; clone_size: NA; j_call: TRBJ2-7; cdr3_nt: TGTGCCAGCAGACCGCACGGGGTTCCCTACGAGCAGTACTTC; cdr3_aa: CASRPHGVPYEQYF
d_call: NA; v_call: TRBV20-1; clone_size: NA; j_call: TRBJ2-4; cdr3_nt: TGCAGTGCTAGAGATCTAGGGGAGGGGGCGGCCTACGGGCAGTACTTC; cdr3_aa: CSARDLGEGAAYGQYF
d_call: NA; v_call: TRBV20-1; clone_size: NA; j_call: TRBJ1-5; cdr3_nt: TGCAGTGCCGGTGGGGGGGACAGCAATCAGCCCCAGCATTTT; cdr3_aa: CSAGGGDSNQPQHF
d_call: NA; v_call: TRBV20-1; clone_size: NA; j_call: TRBJ2-1; cdr3_nt: TGCACCCTCCGGGATTCTACCGCCCCGGGGGTCTACAATGAGCAGTTCTTC; cdr3_aa: CTLRDSTAPGVYNEQFF
d_call: TRBD2; v_call: TRBV20-1; clone_size: NA; j_call: TRBJ2-3; cdr3_nt: TGCAGTGCTGTCTCAGGGACTAGCGGGAGCACAGATACGCAGTATTTT; cdr3_aa: CSAVSGTSGSTDTQYF
d_call: NA; v_call: TRBV7-2; clone_size: once; j_call: TRBJ2-7; cdr3_nt: TGTGCCAGCAGCTTAGAGGGGGGGCCGGGGGCGCTTTTACCCTACGAGCAGTACTTC; cdr3_aa: CASSLEGGPGALLPYEQYF
d_call: TRBD1; v_call: TRBV20-1; clone_size: NA; j_call: TRBJ2-1; cdr3_nt: TGCAGTGCTAGTAGGTCAGGGGGTTACAATGAGCAGTTCTTC; cdr3_aa: CSASRSGGYNEQFF
d_call: NA; v_call: TRBV7-9; clone_size: NA; j_call: TRBJ1-1; cdr3_nt: TGTGCCAGCAGCCCCTATTTGACCAAACCGAACACTGAAGCTTTCTTT; cdr3_aa: CASSPYLTKPNTEAFF
d_call: NA; v_call: TRBV20-1; clone_size: NA; j_call: TRBJ1-5; cdr3_nt: TGCAGTGCTAGGGGCAGGGGCTTCACTTCCAATCAGCCCCAGCATTTT; cdr3_aa: CSARGRGFTSNQPQHF
d_call: NA; v_call: TRBV11-2; clone_size: NA; j_call: TRBJ1-1; cdr3_nt: TGTGCCAGCAGCTCATTACAGAACACTGAAGCTTTCTTT; cdr3_aa: CASSSLQNTEAFF
d_call: TRBD1; v_call: TRBV15; clone_size: few; j_call: TRBJ2-5; cdr3_nt: TGTGCCACCAGCAGAGATTCACCGACAGGGCAGCAAGAGACCCAGTATTTC; cdr3_aa: CATSRDSPTGQQETQYF
d_call: NA; v_call: TRBV29-1; clone_size: few; j_call: TRBJ2-7; cdr3_nt: TGCAGCGTTGCTCCGAGGCTATCAACCTACGAGCAGTACTTC; cdr3_aa: CSVAPRLSTYEQYF
d_call: TRBD2; v_call: TRBV11-2; clone_size: NA; j_call: TRBJ2-5; cdr3_nt: TGTGCCAGCAGCTTAGCCCGAGCGGGAGCCTCCGCACCGCAAGAGACCCAGTACTTC; cdr3_aa: CASSLARAGASAPQETQYF
d_call: NA; v_call: TRBV6-1; clone_size: NA; j_call: TRBJ1-1; cdr3_nt: TGTGCCAGCAAGAAGCCGAACACTGAAGCTTTCTTT; cdr3_aa: CASKKPNTEAFF
d_call: TRBD1; v_call: TRBV7-2; clone_size: NA; j_call: TRBJ1-6; cdr3_nt: TGTGCCAGCAGCTTAGTTGGGACAGGGCAAAATTCACCCCTCCACTTT; cdr3_aa: CASSLVGTGQNSPLHF
d_call: TRBD1; v_call: TRBV20-1; clone_size: NA; j_call: TRBJ1-5; cdr3_nt: TGCAGTGCTAGAGCCTTGGGACAGATCAATCAGCCCCAGCATTTT; cdr3_aa: CSARALGQINQPQHF
d_call: NA; v_call: TRBV6-6; clone_size: NA; j_call: TRBJ1-2; cdr3_nt: TGTGCCAGCAGGAACGGGTCGTTCTATGGCTACACCTTC; cdr3_aa: CASRNGSFYGYTF
d_call: NA; v_call: TRBV7-9; clone_size: NA; j_call: TRBJ1-2; cdr3_nt: TGTGCCAGCAGCTTAGATCAAACAGCCTCCTATGGCTACACCTTC; cdr3_aa: CASSLDQTASYGYTF
d_call: NA; v_call: TRBV6-1; clone_size: NA; j_call: TRBJ1-2; cdr3_nt: TGTGCCAGCAGTGAAATTGTTCAGGTTCGCTATGGCTACACCTTC; cdr3_aa: CASSEIVQVRYGYTF
d_call: TRBD2; v_call: TRBV20-1; clone_size: NA; j_call: TRBJ2-7; cdr3_nt: TGCAGTGCTATTCCGGGACTAGCGGGTTACGAGCAGTACTTC; cdr3_aa: CSAIPGLAGYEQYF
d_call: NA; v_call: TRBV6-6; clone_size: NA; j_call: TRBJ2-3; cdr3_nt: TGTGCCAGCAGTTACAGGGACTCCTTCGCGGGCACAGATACGCAGTATTTT; cdr3_aa: CASSYRDSFAGTDTQYF
d_call: NA; v_call: TRBV5-1; clone_size: medium-sized; j_call: TRBJ1-2; cdr3_nt: TGTGCCAGCAGTTTAGAGGGTTCCTATGGCTACACCTTC; cdr3_aa: CASSLEGSYGYTF
d_call: TRBD1; v_call: TRBV4-1; clone_size: few; j_call: TRBJ2-1; cdr3_nt: TGCGCCAGCAGCCAAGGGCAGGGGGCGGCAGACAATGAGCAGTTCTTC; cdr3_aa: CASSQGQGAADNEQFF
d_call: NA; v_call: TRBV4-1; clone_size: once; j_call: TRBJ2-3; cdr3_nt: TGCGCCAGCAGCCAGGGGACGTGGAATACGCAGTATTTT; cdr3_aa: CASSQGTWNTQYF
d_call: TRBD1; v_call: TRBV2; clone_size: NA; j_call: TRBJ2-1; cdr3_nt: TGTGCCAGCAGTGACGACAGGGGCTCCTACAATGAGCAGTTCTTC; cdr3_aa: CASSDDRGSYNEQFF
d_call: NA; v_call: TRBV12-3/TRBV12-4; clone_size: few; j_call: TRBJ2-1; cdr3_nt: TGTGCCAGCAGTTTATATGACAGAGTGGAGGAGTTCTTC; cdr3_aa: CASSLYDRVEEFF
d_call: TRBD2; v_call: TRBV5-1; clone_size: NA; j_call: TRBJ2-1; cdr3_nt: TGCGCCAGCAGCAACGGACTAGCGGAGCCCCTCGATGAGCAGTTCTTC; cdr3_aa: CASSNGLAEPLDEQFF
d_call: NA; v_call: TRBV20-1; clone_size: NA; j_call: TRBJ1-2; cdr3_nt: TGCAGTGCTAGCGGGCCAGGGGACTATGGCTACACCTTC; cdr3_aa: CSASGPGDYGYTF
d_call: TRBD2; v_call: TRBV6-2/TRBV6-3; clone_size: NA; j_call: TRBJ2-7; cdr3_nt: TGTGCCAGCAGTTACTCGCCCCAGGAGCGGGAGGGCCGGTTCGAGCAGTACTTC; cdr3_aa: CASSYSPQEREGRFEQYF
d_call: TRBD2; v_call: TRBV6-2/TRBV6-3; clone_size: NA; j_call: TRBJ2-4; cdr3_nt: TGTGCCAGCAGTTTCCGGGGGGAACTAGCCAAAAACATTCAGTACTTC; cdr3_aa: CASSFRGELAKNIQYF
d_call: NA; v_call: TRBV4-1; clone_size: NA; j_call: TRBJ2-7; cdr3_nt: TGCGCCAGCAGCCAAGATGCAAGGCCCCCATCCTACGAGCAGTACTTC; cdr3_aa: CASSQDARPPSYEQYF
d_call: NA; v_call: TRBV12-3/TRBV12-4; clone_size: NA; j_call: TRBJ2-5; cdr3_nt: TGTGCCAGCAGCCCCCGTTTGGCTAGCGAGTACCAAGAGACCCAGTACTTC; cdr3_aa: CASSPRLASEYQETQYF
d_call: TRBD2; v_call: TRBV7-8; clone_size: once; j_call: TRBJ2-3; cdr3_nt: TGTGCCAGCAGCTTCTTGCGGGGGGGGCCAGATACGCAGTATTTT; cdr3_aa: CASSFLRGGPDTQYF
d_call: NA; v_call: TRBV2; clone_size: NA; j_call: TRBJ2-5; cdr3_nt: TGTGCCAGCAATGAACAGGGAGAGACCCAGTACTTC; cdr3_aa: CASNEQGETQYF
d_call: TRBD1; v_call: TRBV12-3/TRBV12-4; clone_size: NA; j_call: TRBJ1-1; cdr3_nt: TGTGCCAGCAGGTTAGACAGGGCCACCTCCAACACTGAAGCTTTCTTT; cdr3_aa: CASRLDRATSNTEAFF
d_call: NA; v_call: TRBV7-6; clone_size: once; j_call: TRBJ2-3; cdr3_nt: TGTGCCAGCAGCCAGGGGCCTAGAGTCCAAACGACCACAGATACGCAGTATTTT; cdr3_aa: CASSQGPRVQTTTDTQYF
d_call: TRBD2; v_call: TRBV6-5; clone_size: NA; j_call: TRBJ2-1; cdr3_nt: TGTGCCAGCAACCGTCGGGCGGGAGAGCCCAATGAGCAGTTCTTC; cdr3_aa: CASNRRAGEPNEQFF
d_call: NA; v_call: TRBV12-3/TRBV12-4; clone_size: few; j_call: TRBJ2-2; cdr3_nt: TGTGCCAGCAGTTTGAGACTTTCGAACACCGGGGAGCTGTTTTTT; cdr3_aa: CASSLRLSNTGELFF
d_call: NA; v_call: TRBV29-1; clone_size: NA; j_call: TRBJ2-1; cdr3_nt: TGCAGCGTTGAAGGGGACCAGCGAAGTGCCAATGAGCAGTTCTTC; cdr3_aa: CSVEGDQRSANEQFF
d_call: TRBD2; v_call: TRBV18; clone_size: few; j_call: TRBJ2-3; cdr3_nt: TGTGCCAGCTCGTCCAGCTCTAGCGGGAGGACAGATACGCAGTATTTT; cdr3_aa: CASSSSSSGRTDTQYF
d_call: NA; v_call: TRBV6-1; clone_size: few; j_call: TRBJ1-5; cdr3_nt: TGTGCCAGCAGTGACCCCTCTCGAGGTCAGCCCCAGCATTTT; cdr3_aa: CASSDPSRGQPQHF
d_call: TRBD1; v_call: TRBV6-5; clone_size: NA; j_call: TRBJ2-7; cdr3_nt: TGTGCCAGCAGTTCCCGTACAGGGGTCGAGCAGTACTTC; cdr3_aa: CASSSRTGVEQYF
d_call: NA; v_call: TRBV3-1; clone_size: NA; j_call: TRBJ2-1; cdr3_nt: TGTGCCAGCAGCCAAGTCCACAATGAGCAGTTCTTC; cdr3_aa: CASSQVHNEQFF
d_call: NA; v_call: TRBV7-7; clone_size: once; j_call: TRBJ2-5; cdr3_nt: TGTGCCAGCAGCTTATTCGGCAGGAGCCAAGAGACCCAGTACTTC; cdr3_aa: CASSLFGRSQETQYF
d_call: NA; v_call: TRBV6-5; clone_size: NA; j_call: TRBJ1-5; cdr3_nt: TGTGCCAGCAGTTACTCGCGGGTCAATCAGCCCCAGCATTTT; cdr3_aa: CASSYSRVNQPQHF
d_call: TRBD1; v_call: TRBV6-2/TRBV6-3; clone_size: NA; j_call: TRBJ2-7; cdr3_nt: TGTGCCAGCAGTTACCTTTCGGGACAGGCCTCCTACGAGCAGTACTTC; cdr3_aa: CASSYLSGQASYEQYF
d_call: NA; v_call: TRBV7-6; clone_size: NA; j_call: TRBJ2-1; cdr3_nt: TGTGCCAGCAGCTTCCTCTCTGGCAGAGACAATGAGCAGTTCTTC; cdr3_aa: CASSFLSGRDNEQFF